This T cell receptor beta chain was sequenced for a study of lymphopenia after photon versus proton radiotherapy. Germline CDR1 is MNHEY and CDR2 is SVGAGI. The CDR3 is 15 amino acids. V was clipped by 0 bases and J by 6 bases, with 14 bases between them. Here immunoSEQ multiplex PCR was the method, and the copy in TCRdb shows in-frame clones only, minus some. The data show 89,000 or so clones, 83% seen once. This receptor was identified in a man aged 55 to 70 with pancreatic cancer. This material consisted of peripheral blood, taken from a patient treated with proton-based radiotherapy. The V call is TRBV6-5, the J call TRBJ1-1, with D possibly TRBD1 on 6 matching bases. The CDR3 DNA reads as TGTGCCAGCAGTTACTCGGGGGGGCTTGGCGCTGAAGCTTTCTTT. This codes for CASSYSGGLGAEAFF.